This T cell receptor beta chain appears in the sequencing data of a study of cytomegalovirus exposure and HLA in healthy donors. Germline CDR1 reads SNHLY; CDR2 reads FYNNEI. Trimming pared 4 bases from V and 0 bases from J, leaving 9 bases between. The CDR3 has 14 amino acids. With 60 Vbeta and 13 Jbeta primers, the PCR was carried out. The method was immunoSEQ multiplex PCR; TCRdb's version includes in-frame clones alone and lacks a portion of them. The sample holds around 150,000 clones, under 70% seen once. V is TRBV2 and J is TRBJ1-1; perhaps TRBD1 as D (6 bases). This receptor was taken from a woman in her thirties or forties in good health and CMV-seropositive. Material: PBMCs. CDR3 loop: CASSGQGMNTEAFF. The CDR3 region has the DNA TGTGCCAGCAGTGGGCAGGGGATGAACACTGAAGCTTTCTTT. Filled out from reference TRBV2 and TRBJ1-1, the complete variable domain reads EPEVTQTPSHQVTQMGQEVILRCVPISNHLYFYWYRQILGQKVEFLVSFYNNEISEKSEIFDDQFSVERPDGSNFTLKIRSTKLEDSAMYFCASSGQGMNTEAFFGQGTRLTVV.